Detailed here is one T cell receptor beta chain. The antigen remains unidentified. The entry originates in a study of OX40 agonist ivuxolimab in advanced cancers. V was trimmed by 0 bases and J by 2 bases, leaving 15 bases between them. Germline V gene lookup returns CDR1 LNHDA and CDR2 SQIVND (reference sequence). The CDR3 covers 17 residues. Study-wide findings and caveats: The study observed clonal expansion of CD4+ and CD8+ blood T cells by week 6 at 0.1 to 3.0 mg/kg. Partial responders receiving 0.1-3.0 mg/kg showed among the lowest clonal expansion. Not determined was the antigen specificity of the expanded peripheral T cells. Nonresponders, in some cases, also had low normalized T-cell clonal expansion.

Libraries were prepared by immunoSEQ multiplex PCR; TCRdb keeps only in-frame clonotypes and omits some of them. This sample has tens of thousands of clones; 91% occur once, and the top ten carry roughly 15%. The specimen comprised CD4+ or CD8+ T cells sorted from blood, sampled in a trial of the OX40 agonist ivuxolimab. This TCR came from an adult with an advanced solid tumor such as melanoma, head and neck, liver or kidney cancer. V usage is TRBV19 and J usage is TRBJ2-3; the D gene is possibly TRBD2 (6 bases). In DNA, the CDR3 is TGTGCCAGTAGTATAGATCACCCGGGAGCAACCACAGATACGCAGTATTTT. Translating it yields CASSIDHPGATTDTQYF.